The 8 T cell receptor beta chains below were found in one sample sequenced in a study of OX40 agonist ivuxolimab in advanced cancers. The library was made by the immunoSEQ multiplex PCR assay. TCRdb retrieved this table from immuneACCESS and kept in-frame rearrangements only. Not all clones are present; in checked studies, unresolved V genes account for under half, and no reason is known for the remainder. The sample table lists approximately 77,000 clones, around 82% of them with a count of one. Roughly 7% of the sample is taken by the ten largest. The sample here was CD4+ or CD8+ T cells sorted from blood, taken in a trial of the OX40 agonist ivuxolimab. The receptors here all came from an adult with an advanced solid tumor such as melanoma, head and neck, liver or kidney cancer.

The chain couples TRBV7-9 to TRBJ1-5; D gene unclear. The CDR3 consists of 13 residues. Trimming removed 3 bases from V and 3 bases from J, with 6 bases in between. CDR1 and CDR2 from the germline V gene are SEHNR and FQNEAQ (reference sequence). CDR3 nucleotide sequence: TGTGCCAGCAGCTTGCGGCCCAATCAGCCCCAGCATTTT. Protein product: CASSLRPNQPQHF.

The CDR3: CASTLIGVTYEQYF. CDR3 nucleotides: TGTGCCAGCACTTTGATCGGGGTCACCTACGAGCAGTACTTC. This sequence joins TRBV7-9 and TRBJ2-7; a possible D gene is TRBD2 (5 bases). Trimming shortened V by 7 bases and J by 2 bases, and 15 bases separated the two germline ends. CDR3 length: 14 residues. Germline V lookup: CDR1 SEHNR, CDR2 FQNEAQ (reference sequence).

The CDR3 DNA is TGTGCCAGCAGCTTACTTGGACAGGGGTTTAATGAGCAGTTCTTC. The encoded protein is CASSLLGQGFNEQFF. The chain carries TRBV7-2 and TRBJ2-1; 9 bases agree with TRBD1. V was clipped by 2 bases and J by 7 bases; unmatched bases: 6. Germline V gene sequence: CDR1 SGHTA, CDR2 FQGNSA. This CDR3 is built from 15 residues.

The chain combines TRBV7-8 with TRBJ2-7; TRBD1 matches at 8 bases. V dropped 2 bases and J dropped 4; count of bases not matched to a gene: 10. The CDR3 covers 16 residues. CDR1 is SGHVS and CDR2 is FQNEAQ in the germline V gene. The CDR3 sequence: CASSLFARGLEYEQYF. CDR3 DNA sequence: TGTGCCAGCAGCTTATTCGCCAGGGGGCTTGAATACGAGCAGTACTTC.

The V gene is TRBV29-1, the J gene TRBJ2-7; 8 bases map to TRBD1. The CDR3 loop spans 13 amino acids. J was trimmed by 3 bases and V by 6 bases; bases with no gene match: 7. Germline CDR1 is SQVTM and CDR2 is ANQGSEA. CDR3 bases: TGCAGCGTGGCCGGCAGGGGGCTCTACGAGCAGTACTTC. It codes for CSVAGRGLYEQYF.

V usage is TRBV28 and J usage is TRBJ2-7; perhaps TRBD2 as D (6 bases). V was clipped by 0 bases and J by 4 bases, with 13 bases between them. Germline assignment: CDR1 MDHEN and CDR2 SYDVKM. The CDR3 is 15 amino acids. The CDR3 is CASSLWGGGSYEQYF. The CDR3 DNA follows: TGTGCCAGCAGTTTATGGGGTGGAGGGTCGTACGAGCAGTACTTC.

The V gene is TRBV7-3, the J gene TRBJ2-2; no clear D gene. Between the trimmed V and J ends, which lost 6 bases and 1 base, there was a span of 6 bases. CDR1 SGHTA and CDR2 FQGTGA come from the germline V gene. The CDR3 is made up of 13 amino acids. The CDR3, as DNA: TGTGCCAGCAGTCCCGGGAACACCGGGGAGCTGTTTTTT. This sequence encodes CASSPGNTGELFF.

The rearrangement links TRBV7-9 to TRBJ2-3; no reliable D call. CDR3 length: 16 amino acids. The germline V gene has CDR1 SEHNR and CDR2 FQNEAQ (reference sequence). V was shortened by 5 bases and J by 1 base, with 16 bases between the two germline ends. CDR3 amino acids: CASSPGPELRTDTQYF. Written as DNA, the CDR3 is TGTGCCAGCAGCCCTGGTCCAGAGCTTCGCACAGATACGCAGTATTTT.